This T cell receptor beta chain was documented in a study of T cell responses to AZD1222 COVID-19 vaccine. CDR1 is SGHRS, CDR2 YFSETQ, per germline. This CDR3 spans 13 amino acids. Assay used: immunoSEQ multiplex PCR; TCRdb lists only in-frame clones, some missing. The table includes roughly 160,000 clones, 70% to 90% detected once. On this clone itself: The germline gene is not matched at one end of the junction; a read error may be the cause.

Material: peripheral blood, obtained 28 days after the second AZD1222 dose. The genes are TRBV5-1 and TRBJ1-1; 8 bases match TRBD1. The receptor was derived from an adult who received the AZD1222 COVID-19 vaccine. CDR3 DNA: TGCGCCAGCAGGTTGGACAGGGCCACTGAAGCTTTCTTT. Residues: CASRLDRATEAFF.